The 26 T cell receptor beta chains reported below all come from one sample, sequenced in a study of blood T cell repertoires in COVID-19. Libraries were prepared by immunoSEQ multiplex PCR; TCRdb keeps only in-frame clonotypes and omits some of them. This table has some 100,000 clones, nearly 90% appearing once. The sequenced material came from peripheral blood. The receptor source for this set is a woman aged 60-75 years with acute or convalescent COVID-19.

The rearrangement uses TRBV6-5 and TRBJ2-2, with TRBD2 identical over 8 bases. The CDR3 runs to 14 residues. J gave up 6 bases and V 6 bases, and 6 bases lay outside the gene matches. Per germline, CDR1 MNHEY and CDR2 SVGAGI. The CDR3 protein is CASRDAGGPGELFF. CDR3 bases: TGTGCCAGCAGAGACGCGGGGGGTCCCGGGGAGCTGTTTTTT.

V gene TRBV7-9 combines with J gene TRBJ1-3; TRBD1 matches at 10 bases. V dropped 6 bases and J dropped 4; count of bases not matched to a gene: 12. CDR1 and CDR2 from the germline V gene are SEHNR and FQNEAQ (reference sequence). The CDR3 is 17 residues long. The CDR3 sequence: CASSIARQGATGNTIYF. The CDR3 DNA reads as TGTGCCAGCAGTATCGCCCGACAGGGGGCGACGGGAAACACCATATATTTT.

Concerning this clone: Compared with germline, one end of the junction differs, possibly owing to a read error. The chain employs TRBV7-7 and TRBJ2-1, with 11 bases that match TRBD2. This CDR3 has 15 residues. Germline CDR1 is SSHAT and CDR2 is FNYEAQ (reference sequence). CDR3 sequence (DNA): TGTGCTAGCAGCTTAGGGATAGCGGGAGGGAATGAGCAGTTCTTC. This gives the protein CASSLGIAGGNEQFF.

The J gene is TRBJ1-2, the V gene TRBV19; 9 bases line up with TRBD1. Unmatched junction bases numbered 6, after V lost 5 bases and J lost 11 bases. Germline loops: CDR1 LNHDA, CDR2 SQIVND (reference sequence). CDR3 size: 12 residues. CDR3 bases: TGTGCCAGTAGTGCCGGGACAGGGCGTTACACCTTC. The encoded protein is CASSAGTGRYTF.

This sequence joins TRBV6-5 and TRBJ1-2; 7 positions match TRBD1. Losses at the gene ends were 6 bases for V and 1 base for J; bases not matched to a gene: 8. Germline lookup yields CDR1 MNHEY and CDR2 SVGAGI. The CDR3 sequence is 15 residues long. The CDR3 loop reads CASRQDRAINYGYTF. CDR3 nucleotide sequence: TGTGCCAGCAGACAAGACAGGGCCATTAACTATGGCTACACCTTC.

The table lists this clone with a count of one. V and J are TRBV7-9 and TRBJ2-1, with 9 bases fitting TRBD2. The CDR3 is 16 amino acids. V shed 2 bases, J shed 8 bases, and the junction held 10 bases outside the gene matches. Germline loops: CDR1 SEHNR, CDR2 FQNEAQ (reference sequence). DNA of the CDR3: TGTGCCAGCAGCTTAATGCGCGGGAGGGCCGGGGATGAGCAGTTCTTC. Its protein product is CASSLMRGRAGDEQFF.

V gene TRBV6-1 combines with J gene TRBJ1-5, with unresolved D. The CDR3 totals 14 residues. Deletions cut 2 bases from V and 2 bases from J, with 7 bases between. The germline V gene has CDR1 MNHNS and CDR2 SASEGT. This CDR3 reads CASSEFSGNQPQHF. The CDR3, as DNA: TGTGCCAGCAGTGAATTTAGCGGCAATCAGCCCCAGCATTTT.

CDR3 bases: TGTGCCTGGAGTGTAGGGACTAGCGGGAGATCCGGGGAGCTGTTTTTT. Protein product: CAWSVGTSGRSGELFF. The rearrangement joins TRBV30 to TRBJ2-2, with 14 bases aligning to TRBD2. The CDR3 runs 16 residues. The V segment lost 0 bases and the J segment 6 bases; nucleotides outside the gene matches: 3. Per the germline V gene, CDR1 is GTSNPN and CDR2 is SVGIG (reference sequence).

The rearrangement joins TRBV19 to TRBJ2-1; TRBD2 is a possible D gene (6 bases). The V and J ends lost 0 bases and 6 bases respectively, with 24 bases between them. There are 19 residues in the CDR3. Germline V gene data show CDR1 as LNHDA and CDR2 as SQIVND (reference sequence). CDR3 DNA: TGTGCCAGTAGTATAGATCCGACCCGGCGGGGTTTGGGTGGCAATGAGCAGTTCTTC. It is translated as CASSIDPTRRGLGGNEQFF.

The chain recombines TRBV2 with TRBJ2-1; D is perhaps TRBD2 (5 bases). Germline V gives CDR1 SNHLY, CDR2 FYNNEI. The CDR3 sequence is 12 residues long. With 5 bases removed from V and 8 bases from J, the gap between germline ends came to 10 bases. CDR3 sequence reads: CASSPTSYEQFF. The CDR3 DNA sequence: TGTGCCAGCAGTCCCACTAGTTATGAGCAGTTCTTC. The full variable domain, with the rest looked up from reference TRBV2 and TRBJ2-1, is EPEVTQTPSHQVTQMGQEVILRCVPISNHLYFYWYRQILGQKVEFLVSFYNNEISEKSEIFDDQFSVERPDGSNFTLKIRSTKLEDSAMYFCASSPTSYEQFFGPGTRLTVL.

The chain employs TRBV30 and TRBJ1-4; D is unresolved. The V gene's germline CDR1 is GTSNPN and CDR2 SVGIG (reference sequence). Trimming left V 3 bases short and J 6 bases short, with 11 bases between. The CDR3 loop spans 13 amino acids. This CDR3 is CAWSRQAHEKLFF. The CDR3 region has the DNA TGTGCCTGGAGCAGACAAGCACATGAAAAACTGTTTTTT.

The CDR3: CASSPGTGAGDTQYF. DNA of the CDR3: TGTGCCAGCAGCCCTGGGACAGGGGCGGGAGATACGCAGTATTTT. This sequence joins TRBV5-4 and TRBJ2-3, with 10 bases identical to TRBD1. Germline V CDR1 and CDR2: SGHNT, YYREEE (reference sequence). The CDR3 length is 15 residues. Unmatched junction bases numbered 7, after V lost 4 bases and J lost 5 bases.

The chain uses TRBV5-4 and TRBJ2-1; no definite D call. The CDR3 contains 15 residues. V was clipped by 0 bases and J by 0 bases, with 7 bases between them. Germline CDR1 and CDR2: SGHNT and YYREEE (reference sequence). CDR3 DNA sequence: TGTGCCAGCAGCTTGGACCCCAGCTCCTACAATGAGCAGTTCTTC. It specifies CASSLDPSSYNEQFF.

This chain uses TRBV18 with TRBJ2-5, with TRBD2 matching over 11 bases. Trimming at V came to 6 bases and at J to 5 bases, leaving 8 bases not matched to a gene. The CDR3 runs 15 residues. The germline V gene encodes CDR1 KGHSH and CDR2 LQKENI. The CDR3 is CASSSFGLAGETQYF. In DNA form, the CDR3 reads TGTGCCAGCTCCTCCTTTGGACTAGCGGGTGAGACCCAGTACTTC. The full variable domain, in which reference TRBV18 and TRBJ2-5 provide the parts outside the CDR3, is NAGVMQNPRHLVRRRGQEARLRCSPMKGHSHVYWYRQLPEEGLKFMVYLQKENIIDESGMPKERFSAEFPKEGPSILRIQQVVRGDSAAYFCASSSFGLAGETQYFGPGTRLLVL.

This sequence joins TRBV27 and TRBJ2-2; D not resolved. The CDR3 covers 16 residues. CDR1 and CDR2 from the germline V gene are MNHEY and SMNVEV (reference sequence). V lost 5 bases, J lost 1 base, and 14 bases lay in between. The CDR3 loop is CASSLYSNGNTGELFF. The CDR3, as DNA: TGTGCCAGCAGTCTATACTCAAACGGGAACACCGGGGAGCTGTTTTTT.

The V gene is TRBV24-1, the J gene TRBJ2-1; 12 nucleotides match TRBD2. V lost 4 bases to trimming and J lost 12 bases; unmatched junction nucleotides: 12. CDR3 length: 16 amino acids. Germline CDR1 and CDR2: KGHDR and SFDVKD. CDR3 sequence (DNA): TGTGCCACCAGTGACTTCGAACCGGGACTAGCGGGTAGGCAGTTCTTC. It yields the protein CATSDFEPGLAGRQFF.

The chain combines TRBV11-3 with TRBJ2-1; 9 bases are a match to TRBD2. The germline V gene encodes CDR1 SGHNT and CDR2 YENEEA. The CDR3 covers 14 residues. V shed 4 bases and J 10 bases; nucleotides not matched to a gene: 8. This CDR3 reads CASSSPGLAGEQFF. CDR3 bases: TGTGCCAGCAGCTCCCCGGGACTAGCAGGCGAGCAGTTCTTC.

The chain has TRBV6-5 and TRBJ1-1; D gene uncertain. The V gene lost 2 bases and the J gene lost 4 bases, with 8 bases spanning the gap. This CDR3 is 13 amino acids long. Germline V gene data show CDR1 as MNHEY and CDR2 as SVGAGI. The CDR3 DNA sequence: TGTGCCAGCAGTTACGTAGTTTCCACTGAAGCTTTCTTT. As protein: CASSYVVSTEAFF.

The chain joins TRBV9 to TRBJ2-5; 14 nucleotides line up with TRBD2. Trimming removed 4 bases from V and 3 bases from J; junction bases left unmatched: 11. CDR1 and CDR2 from the germline V gene are SGDLS and YYNGEE. The CDR3 covers 18 residues. In nucleotides, the CDR3 is TGTGCCAGCAGCAAAGGGACTAGCGGGAGTCATAAGAAAGAGACCCAGTACTTC. This codes for CASSKGTSGSHKKETQYF.

About this clone: At the DNA level, this CDR3 is encoded by other sequences in the same sample as well. This sequence joins TRBV3-1 (or the pseudogene TRBV3-2) and TRBJ1-1; possibly TRBD1 for D (6 bases). The CDR3 extends over 14 amino acids. Germline CDR1 reads LGHDT; CDR2 reads YNNKEL (reference sequence). Trimming pared 2 bases from V and 1 base from J, leaving 8 bases between. For the CDR3, the DNA is TGTGCCAGCAGCCAACAAGGGGGGAACACTGAAGCTTTCTTT. Encoded protein: CASSQQGGNTEAFF.

The genes are TRBV3-1 (or the pseudogene TRBV3-2) and TRBJ2-1; possible D gene TRBD2, 6 bases. The CDR3 is 15 residues long. Germline V gene sequence: CDR1 LGHDT, CDR2 YNNKEL (reference sequence). With 0 bases removed from V and 8 bases from J, the gap between germline ends came to 14 bases. The CDR3 sequence: CASSQDRRDGDEQFF. The CDR3 DNA follows: TGTGCCAGCAGCCAAGATCGGCGGGATGGGGATGAGCAGTTCTTC.

The rearrangement joins TRBV7-6 to TRBJ2-5, with TRBD2 matching 13 bases. This CDR3 is 17 amino acids long. The V gene's germline CDR1 is SGHVS and CDR2 FNYEAQ. After removal of 1 base from V and 5 bases from J, the junction contained 7 bases not matched to a gene. The CDR3 nucleotides are TGTGCCAGCAGCTTAGGGGAACTAGCGGGAGGGGCGGAGACCCAGTACTTC. It yields the protein CASSLGELAGGAETQYF.

The rearrangement links TRBV27 to TRBJ1-2; tentatively, D is TRBD1 (5 bases). V was pared by 6 bases and J by 4 bases, with 9 bases between. This CDR3 contains 12 residues. In germline, CDR1 is MNHEY, CDR2 SMNVEV (reference sequence). DNA for the CDR3: TGTGCCAGCAGGTCCGGGGGCTATGGCTACACCTTC. This encodes CASRSGGYGYTF.

The chain couples TRBV10-3 to TRBJ1-2; the D is unclear. Germline loops: CDR1 ENHRY, CDR2 SYGVKD. Trimming stripped 10 bases from V and 2 bases from J, with 11 bases between. CDR3 length: 12 amino acids. The CDR3 reads CATRDKNYGYTF. CDR3 sequence (DNA): TGTGCCACCCGAGACAAAAACTATGGCTACACCTTC.

The chain carries TRBV7-3 and TRBJ2-2; perhaps TRBD1 as D (6 bases). The V gene lost 5 bases and the J gene lost 8 bases, with 12 bases spanning the gap. Germline CDR1 reads SGHTA; CDR2 reads FQGTGA. The CDR3 runs to 13 residues. The CDR3 region is CASSAGARGELFF. For the CDR3, the DNA is TGTGCCAGCAGCGCAGGGGCCAGAGGGGAGCTGTTTTTT.

This rearrangement joins TRBV7-9 to TRBJ2-3, with TRBD2 matching 10 bases. In germline, CDR1 is SEHNR, CDR2 FQNEAQ (reference sequence). The CDR3 sequence is 15 residues long. V shed 7 bases and J 9 bases; nucleotides not matched to a gene: 13. The DNA for the CDR3 is TGTGCCAGCACCGAAAGCGGGAGGGCCTTTATAACGCAGTATTTT. It specifies CASTESGRAFITQYF.